The 24 T cell receptor beta chains reported below all come from one sample, sequenced in a study of T cell clusters in autoimmune cytopenias. TRB amplification used approximately 250 ng of peripheral blood genomic DNA. Multiplex touch-down PCR amplified TRB using TRB-A and TRB-B pools in one tube. After re-calling the multiplex PCR reads, TCRdb lists one entry per CDR3 protein, DNA absent. This sample contains about 11,000 distinct CDR3 sequences. These data are also associated with another study on T cell repertoires in aging, cancer and after chemotherapy.

The sequenced sample consisted of peripheral blood. These receptors came from a human donor in good health.

This clonotype registers medium-sized by frequency. This chain uses TRBV30 with TRBJ2-2; with no DNA, the TCRdb D assignment of TRBD2 cannot be verified. Germline CDR1 GTSNPN, CDR2 SVGIG (reference sequence). The CDR3 runs 16 residues. The CDR3 loop reads CAWTPGLAGGGGELFF.

This chain connects TRBV7-9 to TRBJ2-7; there is no DNA to check the TCRdb D call of TRBD2. The CDR3 spans 13 residues. The germline V gene encodes CDR1 SEHNR and CDR2 FQNEAQ (reference sequence). CDR3 protein: CASSRSGPPRQYF.

This sequence joins TRBV7-2 and TRBJ2-5; the D call of TRBD2 rests on TCRdb alone, since no DNA is present to check it. The CDR3 is 12 amino acids. Germline V lookup: CDR1 SGHTA, CDR2 FQGNSA. The CDR3 reads CASSFEGVTQYF.

The J gene is TRBJ1-4, the V gene TRBV6-5; lacking DNA, the TRBD1 call made by TCRdb goes unchecked. Germline V gene lookup returns CDR1 MNHEY and CDR2 SVGAGI. This CDR3 region has 14 residues. The CDR3 sequence is CASSSGQARRKLFF.

V usage is TRBV30 and J usage is TRBJ2-3; TCRdb indicates TRBD1, and absent DNA this call remains unverified. The CDR3 covers 14 residues. Germline V gives CDR1 GTSNPN, CDR2 SVGIG (reference sequence). CDR3 amino acids: CAWSTGRGTDTQYF.

This clonotype is called medium-sized based on its frequency. The chain links TRBV5-4 to TRBJ2-3; TCRdb designates TRBD2, a call that cannot be tested without DNA. CDR1 and CDR2 from the germline V gene are SGHNT and YYREEE (reference sequence). The CDR3 contains 17 residues. The CDR3 sequence is CASSSPQGGRSTDTQYF.

V is TRBV7-9 and J is TRBJ1-2. The V gene's germline CDR1 is SEHNR and CDR2 FQNEAQ (reference sequence). The CDR3 consists of 12 residues. CDR3 protein: CASSLAGNGYTF.

The gene calls are TRBV5-6 and TRBJ2-1. CDR1 and CDR2 from the germline V gene are SGHDT and YYEEEE. CDR3 length equals 12 residues. The CDR3 sequence is CASGAVYNEQFF.

The V and J genes are TRBV20-1 and TRBJ2-5; TCRdb picks TRBD1, but there is no DNA to check that call. Germline V gene data show CDR1 as DFQATT and CDR2 as SNEGSKA (reference sequence). This CDR3 comprises 15 residues. The chain's CDR3 is CSARELAGRVETQYF.

V is TRBV10-3 and J is TRBJ1-2; checking the TCRdb D call of TRBD1 is not possible without DNA. In germline, CDR1 is ENHRY, CDR2 SYGVKD. CDR3 length equals 14 residues. CDR3 region: CAIRKTGGDYVYTF.

J is TRBJ1-2 and V is TRBV7-4; the D call from TCRdb, TRBD1, cannot be confirmed without DNA. This CDR3 has 15 residues. CDR1 is SGHVT and CDR2 is SQSDAQ in the germline V gene. The CDR3 region is CASIIGPGHPCGYTF. The full variable domain, completed using reference TRBV7-4 and TRBJ1-2, is GAGVSQSPRYKVAKRGRDVALRCDSISGHVTLYWYRQTLGQGSEVLTYSQSDAQRDKSGRPSGRFSAERPERSVSTLKIQRTEQGDSAVYLCASIIGPGHPCGYTFGSGTRLTVV.

V and J are TRBV6-2 or TRBV6-3 and TRBJ2-5; the D call of TRBD2 rests on TCRdb alone, since no DNA is present to check it. The germline V gene encodes CDR1 MNHEY and CDR2 SVGEGT. This CDR3 has 14 residues. The CDR3 sequence is CAGRLAGAQETQYF.

This chain uses TRBV6-1 with TRBJ1-5; the TRBD1 assignment by TCRdb is unverifiable without DNA. Germline CDR1 is MNHNS and CDR2 is SASEGT. The CDR3 is 16 amino acids. CDR3: CASSPRDRFSNQPQHF.

V is TRBV19 and J is TRBJ2-1; TCRdb's D call of TRBD2 is untestable without DNA. The CDR3 spans 17 residues. Germline CDR1 LNHDA, CDR2 SQIVND (reference sequence). CDR3 in amino acids: CASSALTSGGNRYEQFF.

The CDR3 here is CASSPGQGGPLHF. This chain joins TRBV6-4 and TRBJ1-6; checking the TCRdb D call of TRBD1 is not possible without DNA. The CDR3 sequence is 13 residues long. Germline V gene data show CDR1 as MRHNA and CDR2 as SNTAGT.

V gene TRBV12-3 or TRBV12-4 combines with J gene TRBJ1-5; TCRdb's D gene call, TRBD1, goes unchecked for lack of DNA. The CDR3 length is 13 residues. This chain's CDR3 is CASTKTGTKPQHF.

The chain links TRBV27 to TRBJ2-7. This CDR3 has 13 residues. Per germline, CDR1 MNHEY and CDR2 SMNVEV (reference sequence). This CDR3 reads CASSLSAPYEQYF.

The V call is TRBV4-3, the J call TRBJ2-1; checking the TCRdb D call of TRBD1 is not possible without DNA. The CDR3 has 15 amino acids. Germline-derived CDR1 and CDR2 are LGHNA and YSLEER. This chain's CDR3 is CASSRQGGINNEQFF.

This chain joins TRBV18 and TRBJ1-2; with no DNA, the TCRdb D assignment of TRBD1 cannot be verified. This CDR3 is built from 15 residues. Germline CDR1 is KGHSH and CDR2 is LQKENI. The CDR3 sequence is CASSPGQLGSYGYTF.

The CDR3 protein is CASSLQGRDSPLHF. The chain has TRBV18 and TRBJ1-6. CDR1 is KGHSH and CDR2 is LQKENI in the germline V gene. The CDR3 has 14 amino acids.

This clonotype ranks as medium-sized in terms of frequency. The chain links TRBV6-5 to TRBJ2-1. Germline CDR1 reads MNHEY; CDR2 reads SVGAGI. The CDR3 loop spans 15 amino acids. The CDR3 is CASSADRSSYNEQFF.

The V and J genes are TRBV4-2 and TRBJ2-3. From germline, CDR1 is LGHNA and CDR2 YNFKEQ. This CDR3 comprises 13 residues. CDR3 loop: CASSQDRPDTQYF.

The chain links TRBV7-9 to TRBJ2-3. This CDR3 region has 14 residues. Germline CDR1 is SEHNR and CDR2 is FQNEAQ (reference sequence). The chain's CDR3 is CASSSRTSTDTQYF.

This chain links TRBV7-6 with TRBJ1-1. Germline V gives CDR1 SGHVS, CDR2 FNYEAQ. The CDR3 sequence is 12 residues long. This chain's CDR3 is CASSLGGSEAFF.